A single sample is the source of the 28 T cell receptor beta chains below, sequenced in a study of T-cell reconstitution after alpha-beta-depleted transplantation in children. The library targeted TCRbeta and was prepared with unique molecular identifiers. TCRdb processed the PCR reads anew with MiXCR; each CDR3 protein has one entry. The sample contains 530,000 or so distinct CDR3 sequences, more than 20% of which appear only once. Sequencing was performed on PBMCs, taken before TCRalphabeta/CD19-depleted stem cell transplant. The receptors shown here come from a boy under two years old with Wiskott-Aldrich syndrome, due to receive a stem cell transplant.

The V call is TRBV5-1, the J call TRBJ2-1; D is possibly TRBD1 (5 bases). Germline CDR1 reads SGHRS; CDR2 reads YFSETQ. The CDR3 has 13 amino acids. Trimming pared 1 base from V and 10 bases from J, leaving 12 bases between. The CDR3 loop is CASSLPTGKEQFF. The CDR3 DNA sequence: TGCGCCAGCAGCTTGCCTACAGGAAAAGAGCAGTTCTTC.

This chain uses TRBV2 with TRBJ2-1, with D possibly being TRBD2 (5 bases). This CDR3 comprises 19 residues. In germline, CDR1 is SNHLY, CDR2 FYNNEI. V lost 5 bases and J lost 5, with 28 bases in between. The CDR3 is CASSLVTVATRGLDNEQFF. In DNA, the CDR3 is TGTGCCAGCAGTTTAGTAACCGTGGCGACACGGGGATTAGACAATGAGCAGTTCTTC.

The genes are TRBV9 and TRBJ2-3; D perhaps matches TRBD1 (6 bases). Germline assignment: CDR1 SGDLS and CDR2 YYNGEE. The CDR3 contains 15 residues. V shed 3 bases and J shed 6 bases, with 17 bases lying between them. CDR3 region: CASSETGRDWDTQYF. The CDR3 DNA reads TGTGCCAGCAGCGAGACAGGACGGGATTGGGATACGCAGTATTTT.

V and J are TRBV9 and TRBJ1-5, with 7 bases aligning to TRBD1. The length of the CDR3 is 15 residues. Germline V gives CDR1 SGDLS, CDR2 YYNGEE. J was trimmed by 4 bases and V by 0 bases; bases with no gene match: 4. CDR3 region: CASSVGGQANQPQHF. The CDR3 coding sequence is TGTGCCAGCAGCGTAGGTGGACAGGCGAATCAGCCCCAGCATTTT. Complete variable domain (other parts from reference TRBV9 and TRBJ1-5): DSGVTQTPKHLITATGQRVTLRCSPRSGDLSVYWYQQSLDQGLQFLIQYYNGEERAKGNILERFSAQQFPDLHSELNLSSLELGDSALYFCASSVGGQANQPQHFGDGTRLSIL.

There are a few counts of this clonotype. The chain recombines TRBV27 with TRBJ2-7; D gene uncertain. This CDR3 contains 15 residues. CDR1 MNHEY and CDR2 SMNVEV come from the germline V gene (reference sequence). Trimming pared 6 bases from V and 3 bases from J, leaving 18 bases between. The CDR3 nucleotides are TGTGCCAGCAGGCCCTCTTTAGGAGCGAACTACGAGCAGTACTTC. Its protein is CASRPSLGANYEQYF.

This clonotype was found many times. The J gene is TRBJ2-1, the V gene TRBV5-1; D not certain. V lost 0 bases, J lost 0 bases, and 7 bases lay in between. Germline V gene sequence: CDR1 SGHRS, CDR2 YFSETQ. CDR3 length: 15 amino acids. DNA of the CDR3: TGCGCCAGCAGCTTGGATGCGAGCTCCTACAATGAGCAGTTCTTC. It is translated as CASSLDASSYNEQFF.

This clonotype was seen a few times. The rearrangement links TRBV5-1 to TRBJ2-5, with a tentative D call TRBD1 (6 bases). Germline V gene sequence: CDR1 SGHRS, CDR2 YFSETQ. Trimming shortened V by 8 bases and J by 6 bases, and 17 bases separated the two germline ends. The CDR3 has 13 residues. Here the CDR3 DNA reads TGCGCCAGTAGACCAACAGGGCCGAAGACCCAGTACTTC. Its translation: CASRPTGPKTQYF.

The chain recombines TRBV6-5 with TRBJ2-7; D possibly corresponds to TRBD2 (5 bases). The germline V and J ends were trimmed by 0 bases and 5 bases, with 8 bases remaining between them. The CDR3 consists of 13 residues. Germline V lookup: CDR1 MNHEY, CDR2 SVGAGI. The CDR3 sequence: CASSYSGKNEQYF. In DNA, the CDR3 is TGTGCCAGCAGTTACTCCGGGAAGAACGAGCAGTACTTC.

This clonotype has just a few counts. The chain has TRBV6-1 and TRBJ2-1; D is unclear. Germline V gene lookup returns CDR1 MNHNS and CDR2 SASEGT. V lost 8 bases to trimming and J lost 10 bases, with 9 bases between them. The CDR3 sequence is 10 residues long. The CDR3 DNA is TGTGCCAGCTTATCTGGGGAGCAGTTCTTC. As protein: CASLSGEQFF.

J is TRBJ1-5 and V is TRBV1. TRBV1 is tagged as a pseudogene. The CDR3 is made up of 14 amino acids. CDR3: CTSRRPTGNQPQHF. The CDR3 DNA follows: TGCACCAGCAGACGGCCAACTGGCAATCAGCCCCAGCATTTT.

The V call is TRBV10-3, the J call TRBJ2-3; TRBD2 matches at 13 bases. The CDR3 length is 16 residues. The V gene end was trimmed by 4 bases and the J gene end by 0 bases; junction bases not matched to a gene: 1. The germline V gene encodes CDR1 ENHRY and CDR2 SYGVKD. CDR3 coding DNA: TGTGCCATCAGTGGGGGACTAGCGGGGAGCACAGATACGCAGTATTTT. Encoded protein: CAISGGLAGSTDTQYF.

This clonotype was counted between two and nine times. The rearrangement uses TRBV20-1 and TRBJ2-1; D not resolved. V lost 3 bases and J 2 bases, leaving 11 bases between the germline ends. The CDR3 sequence is 14 residues long. Germline V gene lookup returns CDR1 DFQATT and CDR2 SNEGSKA (reference sequence). CDR3 nucleotides: TGCAGTGCTAGCGGCAGGAGAACCTACAATGAGCAGTTCTTC. Amino acid sequence: CSASGRRTYNEQFF.

This clonotype was observed a handful of times. The rearrangement joins TRBV10-3 to TRBJ2-2; 8 bases map to TRBD1. In germline, CDR1 is ENHRY, CDR2 SYGVKD. The CDR3 consists of 17 residues. Trimming at V came to 10 bases and at J to 1 base, leaving 14 bases not matched to a gene. DNA for the CDR3: TGTGCCACGGCCCGACAGGGGCCAGCGGTGAACACCGGGGAGCTGTTTTTT. As protein: CATARQGPAVNTGELFF.

The genes are TRBV5-1 and TRBJ2-5; D gene uncertain. The germline V gene has CDR1 SGHRS and CDR2 YFSETQ. V gave up 2 bases and J gave up 5 bases, with 10 bases separating them. The CDR3 totals 13 residues. In DNA form, the CDR3 reads TGCGCCAGCAGCTTCGGGCAACGGGAGACCCAGTACTTC. It yields the protein CASSFGQRETQYF.

V gene TRBV20-1 combines with J gene TRBJ1-4; D is unclear. Germline V CDR1 and CDR2: DFQATT, SNEGSKA (reference sequence). The CDR3 sequence is 14 residues long. V was clipped by 5 bases and J by 3 bases, with 13 bases between them. The CDR3 reads CSAQPAGANEKLFF. CDR3 nucleotide sequence: TGCAGTGCTCAACCCGCCGGGGCTAATGAAAAACTGTTTTTT.

This chain uses TRBV29-1 with TRBJ2-3, with D tentatively TRBD2 (5 bases). CDR1 and CDR2 from the germline V gene are SQVTM and ANQGSEA. The CDR3 sequence is 14 residues long. Trimming left V 1 base short and J 8 bases short, with 16 bases between. The CDR3 sequence is CSVEGLGVWGTQYF. The CDR3 bases are TGCAGCGTTGAAGGATTGGGAGTCTGGGGTACGCAGTATTTT.

The V gene is TRBV11-2, the J gene TRBJ1-4; D is perhaps TRBD1 (6 bases). V lost 2 bases and J 3 bases, leaving 10 bases between the germline ends. CDR1 and CDR2 from the germline V gene are SGHAT and FQNNGV. The CDR3 length is 15 residues. The CDR3 nucleotides are TGTGCCAGCAGCTTAACTGCAGGGGCTAATGAAAAACTGTTTTTT. It is translated as CASSLTAGANEKLFF.

The chain combines TRBV12-3 or TRBV12-4 with TRBJ1-1; D ambiguous. Trimming took 5 bases from V and 1 from J, leaving 11 bases between them. This CDR3 spans 14 amino acids. The CDR3 DNA reads as TGTGCCAGCAGTCCCATGCGGGGGAACACTGAAGCTTTCTTT. Protein sequence: CASSPMRGNTEAFF.

There are a few counts of this clonotype. The chain employs TRBV11-2 and TRBJ1-4, with D possibly TRBD1 on 6 matching bases. The CDR3 length is 12 residues. V was cut by 5 bases and J by 7 bases, with 8 bases left in between. Germline V lookup: CDR1 SGHAT, CDR2 FQNNGV. CDR3 amino acids: CASSEGGEKLFF. The CDR3 DNA reads TGTGCCAGCAGCGAGGGGGGTGAAAAACTGTTTTTT.

The genes are TRBV7-2 and TRBJ2-7; tentatively, D is TRBD2 (5 bases). Trimming took off 0 bases at V and 2 bases at J, with 11 bases between the two ends. CDR1 is SGHTA, CDR2 FQGNSA, per germline. This CDR3 has 15 amino acids. CDR3 bases: TGTGCCAGCAGCTTAGCTATGCGGGCAGCCTACGAGCAGTACTTC. This gives the protein CASSLAMRAAYEQYF.

This clonotype turned up a few times. The chain employs TRBV29-1 and TRBJ2-1; the D is unclear. The CDR3 runs 11 residues. V was clipped by 8 bases and J by 4 bases, with 9 bases between them. The germline CDR1 and CDR2 sequences are SQVTM and ANQGSEA. CDR3 region: CSTYSYNEQFF. For the CDR3, the DNA is TGCAGCACCTACAGTTACAATGAGCAGTTCTTC.

This clonotype was picked up one time. The J gene is TRBJ2-1, the V gene TRBV6-5, with 14 bases that match TRBD2. V lost 4 bases and J lost 4; bases outside the gene matches: 9. The CDR3 extends over 18 amino acids. Germline CDR1 MNHEY, CDR2 SVGAGI. The CDR3 DNA follows: TGTGCCAGCAGTTCTCGAGGGACTAGCGGGAGTCCATACAATGAGCAGTTCTTC. This translates into CASSSRGTSGSPYNEQFF.

V gene TRBV7-9 combines with J gene TRBJ2-1, with 9 nucleotides matching TRBD2. The CDR3 contains 17 residues. Looked up from germline, CDR1 is SEHNR and CDR2 is FQNEAQ (reference sequence). Trimming removed 6 bases from V and 8 bases from J; junction bases left unmatched: 17. The CDR3: CASSSKSGRPAVDEQFF. CDR3 DNA sequence: TGTGCCAGCAGTTCGAAGAGCGGGAGGCCCGCGGTTGATGAGCAGTTCTTC.

This clonotype occurred a few times. This chain connects TRBV6-1 to TRBJ2-1; TRBD2 agrees at 9 bases. Per the germline V gene, CDR1 is MNHNS and CDR2 is SASEGT. The CDR3 contains 16 residues. Unmatched junction bases numbered 6, after V lost 6 bases and J lost 0 bases. The CDR3, as DNA: TGTGCCAGCAGACGAGCGGGAGGCACCTCCTACAATGAGCAGTTCTTC. It specifies CASRRAGGTSYNEQFF.

The chain carries TRBV12-3 or TRBV12-4 and TRBJ2-7; D remains unclear. V lost 5 bases to trimming and J lost 2 bases, with 19 bases between them. This CDR3 is built from 16 residues. In DNA, the CDR3 is TGTGCCAGCAGTCTTGTTTTAGTTCGTAGGGCCTACGAGCAGTACTTC. Amino acids: CASSLVLVRRAYEQYF.

This clonotype was found a few times. The chain employs TRBV5-1 and TRBJ2-1; D assignment may be TRBD1 or TRBD2 (5 bases each). V was pared by 0 bases and J by 6 bases, with 10 bases between. Germline V gene data show CDR1 as SGHRS and CDR2 as YFSETQ. The CDR3 is 14 residues long. CDR3 sequence (DNA): TGCGCCAGCAGCTTGGGCAGGGACGGCAATGAGCAGTTCTTC. This sequence encodes CASSLGRDGNEQFF.

The chain joins TRBV7-2 to TRBJ1-5; no definite D call. Trimming took 1 base from V and 3 from J, leaving 10 bases between them. Germline V lookup: CDR1 SGHTA, CDR2 FQGNSA. CDR3 length: 15 amino acids. CDR3 sequence reads: CASSLEATNNQPQHF. Written as DNA, the CDR3 is TGTGCCAGCAGCTTAGAGGCGACCAACAATCAGCCCCAGCATTTT.

This clonotype was observed a handful of times. The chain carries TRBV4-2 and TRBJ2-3, with no clear D. From germline, CDR1 is LGHNA and CDR2 YNFKEQ. Trimming took 0 bases from V and 1 from J, leaving 17 bases between them. CDR3 size: 18 residues. The CDR3 sequence: CASSQDHRPPAGTDTQYF. Written as DNA, the CDR3 is TGTGCCAGCAGCCAAGATCACAGACCCCCCGCCGGCACAGATACGCAGTATTTT.